These 24 T cell receptor beta chains originate from one sample sequenced in a study of blood T cell repertoires in COVID-19. Sequenced by immunoSEQ multiplex PCR; TCRdb stores in-frame clones only, minus some. The sample holds around 30,000 clones, approximately 82% seen once. The sequenced sample was peripheral blood. The receptors originated from a man at least 80 years old with active or convalescent COVID-19.

The rearrangement links TRBV19 to TRBJ1-1; perhaps TRBD1 as D (5 bases). The CDR3 spans 12 residues. V lost 2 bases to trimming and J lost 6 bases, with 7 bases between them. Germline V gene sequence: CDR1 LNHDA, CDR2 SQIVND (reference sequence). Written as DNA, the CDR3 is TGTGCCAGTAGTATACAGGGATCTGAAGCTTTCTTT. This encodes CASSIQGSEAFF.

The CDR3 protein is CASSPWTGADTQYF. CDR3 sequence (DNA): TGCGCCAGCAGCCCATGGACTGGAGCAGATACGCAGTATTTT. This chain links TRBV5-1 with TRBJ2-3, with D possibly matching TRBD2 (5 bases). The germline V gene encodes CDR1 SGHRS and CDR2 YFSETQ. Trimming cost V 4 bases and J 4 bases, with 13 bases left between them. The CDR3 extends over 14 amino acids.

V and J are TRBV5-8 and TRBJ1-5, with TRBD1 matching 8 bases. CDR3 length equals 15 residues. Trimming removed 2 bases from V and 3 bases from J; junction bases left unmatched: 4. CDR1 SGHTS and CDR2 YDEGEE come from the germline V gene. The CDR3 spells CASSLLTGANQPQHF. CDR3 DNA sequence: TGTGCCAGCAGCTTACTGACAGGGGCCAATCAGCCCCAGCATTTT.

CDR3 bases: TGTGCCAGCAGTGGGACAGGGGACAATCAGCCCCAGCATTTT. It translates to CASSGTGDNQPQHF. This chain joins TRBV2 and TRBJ1-5; 9 bases fit TRBD1. V dropped 4 bases and J dropped 3; count of bases not matched to a gene: 1. This CDR3 is built from 14 residues. Germline V gene sequence: CDR1 SNHLY, CDR2 FYNNEI.

The chain joins TRBV11-2 to TRBJ1-1; D is ambiguous. The CDR3 has 13 amino acids. Trimming removed 1 base at V and 4 bases at J, with 7 bases between. Germline values: CDR1 SGHAT, CDR2 FQNNGV. The CDR3 sequence: CASSLGWATEAFF. Here the CDR3 DNA reads TGTGCCAGCAGCTTAGGCTGGGCCACTGAAGCTTTCTTT.

This sequence joins TRBV5-4 and TRBJ2-7; TRBD2 matches at 11 bases. The junction had 11 bases not matched to a gene; V was cut back by 3 bases and J by 6 bases. Germline values: CDR1 SGHNT, CDR2 YYREEE (reference sequence). The CDR3 is 16 amino acids. The CDR3 reads CASSSPISGRAREQYF. CDR3 in DNA: TGTGCCAGCAGCTCGCCGATTAGCGGGAGGGCCCGCGAGCAGTACTTC.

V usage is TRBV6-4 and J usage is TRBJ2-3, with 7 bases matching TRBD1. Germline CDR1 MRHNA, CDR2 SNTAGT. The CDR3 covers 15 residues. V trimming: 4 bases; J trimming: 1 base; junction bases outside the gene matches: 5. The CDR3, as DNA: TGTGCCAGCAGTGCTCACAGGGGCGGCACAGATACGCAGTATTTT. It is translated as CASSAHRGGTDTQYF.

By proportion, this clone is medium-sized (0.01 to 0.1%). The genes are TRBV5-1 and TRBJ2-7, with a possible D match to TRBD1 (6 bases). There are 13 residues in the CDR3. In germline, CDR1 is SGHRS, CDR2 YFSETQ. The V gene lost 2 bases and the J gene lost 3 bases, with 9 bases spanning the gap. The CDR3, as DNA: TGCGCCAGCAGCTTAGAACAGGGCTACGAGCAGTACTTC. Translation: CASSLEQGYEQYF.

This clone was detected only once. V gene TRBV7-6 combines with J gene TRBJ1-1; D is perhaps TRBD1 (6 bases). Trimming took 0 bases from V and 0 from J, leaving 11 bases between them. The CDR3 totals 16 residues. Looked up from germline, CDR1 is SGHVS and CDR2 is FNYEAQ. The CDR3 coding sequence is TGTGCCAGCAGCTTAGCGCAGGGGTTAATGAACACTGAAGCTTTCTTT. This translates into CASSLAQGLMNTEAFF.

This chain connects TRBV2 to TRBJ1-6; no clear D. The V end was cut by 1 base, the J end by 10 bases, with 8 bases between. CDR1 SNHLY and CDR2 FYNNEI come from the germline V gene. There are 13 residues in the CDR3. Here the CDR3 reads CASSEVTASPLHF. For the CDR3, the DNA is TGTGCCAGCAGTGAAGTGACTGCATCACCCCTCCACTTT.

The V gene is TRBV6-5, the J gene TRBJ1-2, with TRBD1 matching 8 bases. This CDR3 spans 15 amino acids. Per germline, CDR1 MNHEY and CDR2 SVGAGI. The V segment lost 2 bases and the J segment 0 bases; nucleotides outside the gene matches: 2. CDR3 protein: CASSYTTGANYGYTF. Written as DNA, the CDR3 is TGTGCCAGCAGTTACACGACAGGGGCTAACTATGGCTACACCTTC.

The chain recombines TRBV20-1 with TRBJ2-3, with D possibly matching TRBD2 (6 bases). Germline CDR1 DFQATT, CDR2 SNEGSKA (reference sequence). CDR3 length: 14 residues. The V gene lost 3 bases and the J gene lost 5 bases, with 15 bases spanning the gap. The CDR3: CSASLGIGGDTQYF. For the CDR3, the DNA is TGCAGTGCTAGTCTCGGGATCGGGGGAGATACGCAGTATTTT.

This clone was seen just once. The chain couples TRBV5-4 to TRBJ2-7; 7 bases map to TRBD1. The CDR3 is 13 residues long. Trimming cost V 3 bases and J 3 bases; bases outside gene matches: 3. Germline V CDR1 and CDR2: SGHNT, YYREEE (reference sequence). The CDR3 coding sequence is TGTGCCAGCAGCTATCGGGACAGCTACGAGCAGTACTTC. This codes for CASSYRDSYEQYF.

The sample holds a few counts of this clone. This chain links TRBV9 with TRBJ2-1; D is uncertain. Trimming took off 0 bases at V and 6 bases at J, with 10 bases between the two ends. The CDR3 spans 14 residues. Germline lookup yields CDR1 SGDLS and CDR2 YYNGEE. The CDR3 nucleotides are TGTGCCAGCAGCGTAGAGATGGGCCTCAATGAGCAGTTCTTC. Translated: CASSVEMGLNEQFF.

The chain carries TRBV5-4 and TRBJ2-2; 11 positions match TRBD1. The CDR3 length is 17 residues. J was trimmed by 6 bases and V by 4 bases; bases with no gene match: 11. Germline CDR1 SGHNT, CDR2 YYREEE (reference sequence). The CDR3 coding sequence is TGTGCCAGCAGCCCGAGGGGACAGGGGGATATATCCGGGGAGCTGTTTTTT. This gives the protein CASSPRGQGDISGELFF.

The V and J genes are TRBV4-1 and TRBJ2-4; 7 positions match TRBD1. Germline V gene sequence: CDR1 MGHRA, CDR2 YSYEKL. The junction had 8 bases not matched to a gene; V was cut back by 0 bases and J by 9 bases. The CDR3 sequence is 15 residues long. In DNA form, the CDR3 reads TGCGCCAGCAGCCAAGAAGGGGGAGACAGGGCCATTCAGTACTTC. It is translated as CASSQEGGDRAIQYF.

This clone was picked up one time. This chain links TRBV20-1 with TRBJ2-7; TRBD2 is a possible D gene (5 bases). V lost 5 bases and J lost 11, with 16 bases in between. The CDR3 consists of 11 residues. Looked up from germline, CDR1 is DFQATT and CDR2 is SNEGSKA (reference sequence). In nucleotides, the CDR3 is TGCAGTGCTCCTCAGACTCCCGGGGAGTACTTC. Encoded protein: CSAPQTPGEYF.

The rearrangement uses TRBV19 and TRBJ2-5; 8 bases map to TRBD1. The germline V gene encodes CDR1 LNHDA and CDR2 SQIVND (reference sequence). There are 16 residues in the CDR3. V lost 5 bases to trimming and J lost 1 base; unmatched junction nucleotides: 9. Written as DNA, the CDR3 is TGTGCCAGTAGTCCCCGGACAGGGTCCTTCCAAGAGACCCAGTACTTC. Translating it yields CASSPRTGSFQETQYF.

This sequence joins TRBV19 and TRBJ2-7; no clear D. The CDR3 contains 15 residues. Trimming shortened V by 5 bases and J by 0 bases, and 14 bases separated the two germline ends. Germline lookup yields CDR1 LNHDA and CDR2 SQIVND (reference sequence). Written as DNA, the CDR3 is TGTGCCAGTAGTCAGGCTTTTATAAGCTCCTACGAGCAGTACTTC. Protein: CASSQAFISSYEQYF.

This chain links TRBV30 with TRBJ1-5; 7 nucleotides agree with TRBD1. Germline CDR1 GTSNPN, CDR2 SVGIG (reference sequence). The CDR3 extends over 16 amino acids. V was pared by 0 bases and J by 0 bases, with 5 bases of the junction left unmatched. In DNA form, the CDR3 reads TGTGCCTGGAGTGTACGTGGGACAGATAGCAATCAGCCCCAGCATTTT. This codes for CAWSVRGTDSNQPQHF.

With respect to this clone: This is likely a read error, given that the CDR3 carries no conserved phenylalanine or tryptophan at its end. It is unclear where the CDR3 begins or ends on the DNA, so no DNA is shown, and the CDR3 is as TCRdb lists it. The rearrangement joins TRBV20-1 to TRBJ2-7; TRBD1 reflects the table's D call only, with no check against the DNA. The germline V gene encodes CDR1 DFQATT and CDR2 SNEGSKA (reference sequence). Counting both end residues, the CDR3 totals 9 amino acids. The CDR3 sequence: CSARGQPIL.

The V gene is TRBV6-5, the J gene TRBJ1-6; 7 bases are a match to TRBD1. V was pared by 6 bases and J by 7 bases, with 6 bases of the junction left unmatched. The V gene's germline CDR1 is MNHEY and CDR2 SVGAGI. CDR3 length: 14 residues. Here the CDR3 DNA reads TGTGCCAGCAGAAAGACAGGGACCAATTCACCCCTCCACTTT. Amino acids: CASRKTGTNSPLHF.

The chain uses TRBV28 and TRBJ2-4; unclear D gene. The CDR3 length is 17 residues. CDR1 and CDR2 from the germline V gene are MDHEN and SYDVKM. V was cut by 1 base and J by 0 bases, with 13 bases left in between. The CDR3 DNA reads TGTGCCAGCAGTTTATTTTCAGTTATCCTAGCCAAAAACATTCAGTACTTC. Translating gives CASSLFSVILAKNIQYF.

This clone was counted a few times. Other DNA variants within this sample encode the same CDR3. V gene TRBV5-1 combines with J gene TRBJ1-2; D gene uncertain. From germline, CDR1 is SGHRS and CDR2 YFSETQ. V lost 2 bases, J lost 2 bases, and 10 bases lay in between. This CDR3 comprises 14 residues. The CDR3 nucleotides read TGCGCCAGCAGCTTAATCACGGGGAACTATGGCTACACCTTC. It is translated as CASSLITGNYGYTF.